This is a list of T cell receptor beta chains from one sample in a study of CD8 T cells in ankylosing spondylitis. Using its own MiXCR run on the 5' RACE reads, TCRdb lists one record per CDR3 protein. Of approximately 550,000 distinct CDR3 sequences listed, about 12% are singletons. Material: blood, either unsorted or a sorted T cell fraction (not recorded which). The receptors shown here come from a male donor with ankylosing spondylitis. Each CDR3 is given with its conserved first and last residue. Each record gives: CDR3 DNA, CDR3 protein, D gene, J gene, V gene, clone size, CDR3 length. A D gene is named only where the DNA matches it firmly. Expanded clones get a size class; other rows say once, few or many, or leave the size out.

TGTGCCAGCAGCGTAGATCCAGTCAACTATGGCTACACCTTC	CASSVDPVNYGYTF	-	TRBJ1-2	TRBV9	-	14
TGTGCCAGCAGCCAAGAAGGGGGCCTAGTATACAATGAGCAGTTCTTC	CASSQEGGLVYNEQFF	TRBD1	TRBJ2-1	TRBV14	many	16
TGTGCCAGCAGCCAATTTTCTATCTACGAGCAGTACTTC	CASSQFSIYEQYF	-	TRBJ2-7	TRBV3-1	-	13
TGTGCCAGCAGTCTCCTAGCGGGAGCTCACAATGAGCAGTTCTTC	CASSLLAGAHNEQFF	TRBD2	TRBJ2-1	TRBV7-2	many	15
TGTGCCAGCAGCTTACTGGGGGAGGGCCGATACGAGCAGTACTTC	CASSLLGEGRYEQYF	TRBD2	TRBJ2-7	TRBV7-2	-	15
TGTGCCAGCAGCCCCGGCGTGTCAACGCAGTATTTT	CASSPGVSTQYF	-	TRBJ2-3	TRBV7-9	-	12
TGTGCCAGCAGTGCGAGGGGGCTCGAAACTGAAGCTTTCTTT	CASSARGLETEAFF	TRBD1	TRBJ1-1	TRBV2	-	14
TGTGCCAGCAGCCAAAAATCCACAGTTCAGTACTTC	CASSQKSTVQYF	-	TRBJ2-4	TRBV5-6	-	12
TGTGCCAGCAGTTCCAGACTGGGGACAGGGACCGAATCGCCGGTGGAAGCTTTCTTT	CASSSRLGTGTESPVEAFF	TRBD1	TRBJ1-1	TRBV6-5	few	19
TGTGCCAGCACCAAGGAAGCGGAAGCCTACAATGAGCAGTTCTTC	CASTKEAEAYNEQFF	-	TRBJ2-1	TRBV2	few	15
TGCGCCAGCAGCTTGGAAAGGCGTATTGGGACAGATACGCAGTATTTT	CASSLERRIGTDTQYF	-	TRBJ2-3	TRBV5-1	few	16
TGCGCCAGCAGCTTGGAAGGGAATGCCTATGGCTACACCTTC	CASSLEGNAYGYTF	-	TRBJ1-2	TRBV5-1	-	14
TGTGCCAGCAGCTTAAGCCAGTATAATTCACCCCTCCACTTT	CASSLSQYNSPLHF	-	TRBJ1-6	TRBV7-9	-	14
TGTGCCAGCAGCCCTGGGACCTCATGGACCCAGTACTTC	CASSPGTSWTQYF	-	TRBJ2-5	TRBV11-2	few	13
TGTGCCATCAGTGAGATCCCGCAGGGCCGAGGTGGCTACACCTTC	CAISEIPQGRGGYTF	-	TRBJ1-2	TRBV10-3	many	15
TGCGCCAGCAGCCATGGGATAGCGGGATCCGACGAGCAGTCCTTC	CASSHGIAGSDEQSF	TRBD2	TRBJ2-1	TRBV5-1	-	15
TGCGCCAGCAGCTTGGGGGGTGTCTTGGGTACTGAAGCTTTCTTT	CASSLGGVLGTEAFF	-	TRBJ1-1	TRBV5-1	few	15
TGTGCCAGCAGCCACCGGGGACCACAGGGAAACACTGAAGCTTTCTTT	CASSHRGPQGNTEAFF	-	TRBJ1-1	TRBV14	-	16
TGCAGCGTTGTTCCTCGACTCATTAAAGAGACCCAGTACTTC	CSVVPRLIKETQYF	-	TRBJ2-5	TRBV29-1	many	14
TGCGCCAGCAGCCCGGACCCTGGGTCGACCGGGGAGCTGTTTTTT	CASSPDPGSTGELFF	-	TRBJ2-2	TRBV5-1	few	15
TGTGCCAGCAGATTAGCGGGAGGGCCCTCGGATACGCAGTATTTT	CASRLAGGPSDTQYF	TRBD2	TRBJ2-3	TRBV6-5	few	15
TGTGCCAGCAGTTCCGACGGAGTTTACACTGAAGCTTTCTTT	CASSSDGVYTEAFF	-	TRBJ1-1	TRBV12-3/TRBV12-4	-	14
TGTGCCAGCAGCTTAGATAGGGGACTAGCAGGCCTGGAATGGTGGAATGAGCAGTTCTTC	CASSLDRGLAGLEWWNEQFF	TRBD2	TRBJ2-1	TRBV11-2	-	20